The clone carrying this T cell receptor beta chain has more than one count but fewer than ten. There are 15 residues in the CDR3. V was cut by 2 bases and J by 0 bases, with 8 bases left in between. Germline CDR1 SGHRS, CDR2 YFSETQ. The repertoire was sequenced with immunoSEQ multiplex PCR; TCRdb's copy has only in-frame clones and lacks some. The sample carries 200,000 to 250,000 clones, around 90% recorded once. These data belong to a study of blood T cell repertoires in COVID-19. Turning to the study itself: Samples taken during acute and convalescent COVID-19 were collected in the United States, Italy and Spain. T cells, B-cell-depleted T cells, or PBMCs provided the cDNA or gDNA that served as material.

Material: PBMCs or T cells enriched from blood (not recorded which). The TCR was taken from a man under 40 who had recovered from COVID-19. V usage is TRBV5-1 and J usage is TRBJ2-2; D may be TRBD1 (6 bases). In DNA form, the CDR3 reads TGCGCCAGCAGCTTTACAGGGACGAACACCGGGGAGCTGTTTTTT. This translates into CASSFTGTNTGELFF.